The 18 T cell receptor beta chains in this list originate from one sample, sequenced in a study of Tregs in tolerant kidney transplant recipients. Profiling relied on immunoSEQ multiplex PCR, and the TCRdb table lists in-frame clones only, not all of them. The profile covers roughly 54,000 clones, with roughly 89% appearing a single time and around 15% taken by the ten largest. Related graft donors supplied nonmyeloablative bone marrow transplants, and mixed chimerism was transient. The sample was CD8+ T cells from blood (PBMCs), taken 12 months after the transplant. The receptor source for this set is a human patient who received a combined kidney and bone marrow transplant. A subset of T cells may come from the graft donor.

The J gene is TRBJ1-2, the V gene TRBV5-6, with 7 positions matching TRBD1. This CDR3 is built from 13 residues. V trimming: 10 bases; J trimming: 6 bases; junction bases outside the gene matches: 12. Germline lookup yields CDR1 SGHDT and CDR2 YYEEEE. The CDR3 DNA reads TGTGCCTCGGGAGAGGGGGCGCTTAATGGCTACACCTTC. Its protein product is CASGEGALNGYTF. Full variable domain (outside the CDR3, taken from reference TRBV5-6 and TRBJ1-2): DAGVTQSPTHLIKTRGQQVTLRCSPKSGHDTVSWYQQALGQGPQFIFQYYEEEERQRGNFPDRFSGHQFPNYSSELNVNALLLGDSALYLCASGEGALNGYTFGSGTRLTVV.

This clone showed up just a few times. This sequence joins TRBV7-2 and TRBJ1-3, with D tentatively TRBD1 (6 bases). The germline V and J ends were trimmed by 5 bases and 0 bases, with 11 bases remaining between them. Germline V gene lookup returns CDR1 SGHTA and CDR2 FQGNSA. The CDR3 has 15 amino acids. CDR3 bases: TGTGCCAGCAGCAAGGACAGTAACTCTGGAAACACCATATATTTT. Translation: CASSKDSNSGNTIYF. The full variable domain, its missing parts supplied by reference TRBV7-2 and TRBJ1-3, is GAGVSQSPSNKVTEKGKDVELRCDPISGHTALYWYRQSLGQGLEFLIYFQGNSAPDKSGLPSDRFSAERTGGSVSTLTIQRTQQEDSAVYLCASSKDSNSGNTIYFGEGSWLTVV.

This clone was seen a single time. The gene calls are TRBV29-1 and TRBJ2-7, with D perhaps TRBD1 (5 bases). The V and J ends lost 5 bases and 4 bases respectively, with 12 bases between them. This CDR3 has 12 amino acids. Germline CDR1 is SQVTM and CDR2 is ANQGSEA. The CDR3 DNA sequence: TGCAGCGTTCGGAATACAGGTTACGAGCAGTACTTC. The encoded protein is CSVRNTGYEQYF.

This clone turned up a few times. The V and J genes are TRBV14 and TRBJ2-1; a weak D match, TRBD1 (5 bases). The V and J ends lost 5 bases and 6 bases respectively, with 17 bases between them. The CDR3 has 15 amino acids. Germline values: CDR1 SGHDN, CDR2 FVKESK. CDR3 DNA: TGTGCCAGCAGCAAGACAGATTCCCCTTCCAATGAGCAGTTCTTC. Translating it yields CASSKTDSPSNEQFF.

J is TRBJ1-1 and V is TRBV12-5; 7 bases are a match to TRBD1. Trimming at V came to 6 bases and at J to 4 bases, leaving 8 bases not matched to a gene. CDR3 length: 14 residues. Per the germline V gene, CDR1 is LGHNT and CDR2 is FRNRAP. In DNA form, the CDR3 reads TGTGCTAGTGGCCTGACGGGACAGCCCACTGAAGCTTTCTTT. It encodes CASGLTGQPTEAFF.

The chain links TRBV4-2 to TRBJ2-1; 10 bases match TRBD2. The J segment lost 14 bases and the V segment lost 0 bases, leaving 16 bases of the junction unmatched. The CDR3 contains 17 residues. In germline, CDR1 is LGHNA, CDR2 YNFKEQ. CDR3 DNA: TGTGCCAGCAGCCAAGATAGGAGTACTAGCGGGGCCCCCCCGGAGTTCTTC. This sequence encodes CASSQDRSTSGAPPEFF.

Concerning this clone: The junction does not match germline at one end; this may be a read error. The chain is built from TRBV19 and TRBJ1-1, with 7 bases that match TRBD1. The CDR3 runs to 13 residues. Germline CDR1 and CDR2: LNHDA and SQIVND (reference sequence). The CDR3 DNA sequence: TGTGCCAGTAGTATGGGACAGAACATTGAAGCTTTCTTT. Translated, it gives CASSMGQNIEAFF.

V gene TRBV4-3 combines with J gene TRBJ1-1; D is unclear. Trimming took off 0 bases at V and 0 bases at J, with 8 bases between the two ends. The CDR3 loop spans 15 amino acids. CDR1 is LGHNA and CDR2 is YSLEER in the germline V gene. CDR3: CASSQDSEMNTEAFF. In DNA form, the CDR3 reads TGCGCCAGCAGCCAAGATTCAGAAATGAACACTGAAGCTTTCTTT.

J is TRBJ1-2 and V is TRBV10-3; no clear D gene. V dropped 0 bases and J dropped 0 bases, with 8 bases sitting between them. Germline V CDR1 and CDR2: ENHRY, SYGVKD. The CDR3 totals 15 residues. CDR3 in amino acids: CAISESPVANYGYTF. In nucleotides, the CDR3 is TGTGCCATCAGTGAGTCCCCAGTTGCTAACTATGGCTACACCTTC.

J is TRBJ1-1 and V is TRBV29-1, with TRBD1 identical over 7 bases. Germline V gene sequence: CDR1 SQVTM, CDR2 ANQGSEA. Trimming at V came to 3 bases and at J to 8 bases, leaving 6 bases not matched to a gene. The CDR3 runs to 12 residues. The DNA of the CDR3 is TGCAGCGTTGAGGCGAAGGGGGCAGAAGCTTTCTTT. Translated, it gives CSVEAKGAEAFF. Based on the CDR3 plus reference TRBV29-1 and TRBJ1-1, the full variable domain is SAVISQKPSRDICQRGTSLTIQCQVDSQVTMMFWYRQQPGQSLTLIATANQGSEATYESGFVIDKFPISRPNLTFSTLTVSNMSPEDSSIYLCSVEAKGAEAFFGQGTRLTVV.

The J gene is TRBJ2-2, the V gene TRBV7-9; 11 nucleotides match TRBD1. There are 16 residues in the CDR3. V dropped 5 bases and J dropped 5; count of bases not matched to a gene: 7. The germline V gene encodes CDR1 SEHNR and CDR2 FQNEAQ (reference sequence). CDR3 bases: TGTGCCAGCAGCACATGGGGGACAGGGGGGACCGGGGAGCTGTTTTTT. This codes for CASSTWGTGGTGELFF.

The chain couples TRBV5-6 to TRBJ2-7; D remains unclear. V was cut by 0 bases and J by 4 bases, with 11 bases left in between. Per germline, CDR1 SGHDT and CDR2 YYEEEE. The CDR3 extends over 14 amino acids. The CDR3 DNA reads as TGTGCCAGCAGCTTGGGAGGAGCCGGGTACGAGCAGTACTTC. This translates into CASSLGGAGYEQYF.

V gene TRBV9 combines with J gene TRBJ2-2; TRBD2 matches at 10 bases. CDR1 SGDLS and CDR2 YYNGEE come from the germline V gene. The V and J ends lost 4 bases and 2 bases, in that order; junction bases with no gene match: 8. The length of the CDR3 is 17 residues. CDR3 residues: CASSPRTSGYNTGELFF. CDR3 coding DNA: TGTGCCAGCAGCCCCAGGACTAGCGGTTACAACACCGGGGAGCTGTTTTTT.

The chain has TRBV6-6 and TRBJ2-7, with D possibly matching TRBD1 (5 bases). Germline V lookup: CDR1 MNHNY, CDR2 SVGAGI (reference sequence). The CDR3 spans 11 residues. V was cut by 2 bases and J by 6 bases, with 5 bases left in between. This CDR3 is CASSYRGEQYF. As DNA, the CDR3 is TGTGCCAGCAGTTACAGGGGCGAGCAGTACTTC.

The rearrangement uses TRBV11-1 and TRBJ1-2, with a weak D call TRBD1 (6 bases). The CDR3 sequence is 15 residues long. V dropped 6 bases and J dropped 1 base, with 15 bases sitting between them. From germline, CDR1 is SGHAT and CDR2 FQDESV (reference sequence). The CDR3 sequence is CASSTTGVFNYGYTF. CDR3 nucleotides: TGTGCCAGCAGTACGACAGGAGTCTTTAACTATGGCTACACCTTC.

CDR3 residues: CASSLPPSGGSVRTDTQYF. DNA of the CDR3: TGCGCCAGCAGCTTGCCTCCTAGCGGGGGGAGTGTTCGCACAGATACGCAGTATTTT. V gene TRBV5-1 combines with J gene TRBJ2-3, with 11 bases that match TRBD2. The CDR3 is made up of 19 amino acids. V shed 1 base, J shed 1 base, and the junction held 11 bases outside the gene matches. Germline V CDR1 and CDR2: SGHRS, YFSETQ.

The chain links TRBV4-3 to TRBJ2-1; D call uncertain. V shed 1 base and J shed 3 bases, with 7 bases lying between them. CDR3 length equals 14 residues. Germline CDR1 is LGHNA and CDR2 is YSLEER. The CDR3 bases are TGCGCCAGCAGCCAAGTAGTCTACTACAATGAGCAGTTCTTC. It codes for CASSQVVYYNEQFF.

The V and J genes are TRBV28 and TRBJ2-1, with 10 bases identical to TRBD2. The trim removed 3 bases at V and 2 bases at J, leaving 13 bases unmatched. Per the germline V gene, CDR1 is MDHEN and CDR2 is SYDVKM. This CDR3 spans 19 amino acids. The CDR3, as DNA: TGTGCCAGCAGTTTTAGGTACGGAGCGGGAGGGGGCACCTACAATGAGCAGTTCTTC. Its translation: CASSFRYGAGGGTYNEQFF.